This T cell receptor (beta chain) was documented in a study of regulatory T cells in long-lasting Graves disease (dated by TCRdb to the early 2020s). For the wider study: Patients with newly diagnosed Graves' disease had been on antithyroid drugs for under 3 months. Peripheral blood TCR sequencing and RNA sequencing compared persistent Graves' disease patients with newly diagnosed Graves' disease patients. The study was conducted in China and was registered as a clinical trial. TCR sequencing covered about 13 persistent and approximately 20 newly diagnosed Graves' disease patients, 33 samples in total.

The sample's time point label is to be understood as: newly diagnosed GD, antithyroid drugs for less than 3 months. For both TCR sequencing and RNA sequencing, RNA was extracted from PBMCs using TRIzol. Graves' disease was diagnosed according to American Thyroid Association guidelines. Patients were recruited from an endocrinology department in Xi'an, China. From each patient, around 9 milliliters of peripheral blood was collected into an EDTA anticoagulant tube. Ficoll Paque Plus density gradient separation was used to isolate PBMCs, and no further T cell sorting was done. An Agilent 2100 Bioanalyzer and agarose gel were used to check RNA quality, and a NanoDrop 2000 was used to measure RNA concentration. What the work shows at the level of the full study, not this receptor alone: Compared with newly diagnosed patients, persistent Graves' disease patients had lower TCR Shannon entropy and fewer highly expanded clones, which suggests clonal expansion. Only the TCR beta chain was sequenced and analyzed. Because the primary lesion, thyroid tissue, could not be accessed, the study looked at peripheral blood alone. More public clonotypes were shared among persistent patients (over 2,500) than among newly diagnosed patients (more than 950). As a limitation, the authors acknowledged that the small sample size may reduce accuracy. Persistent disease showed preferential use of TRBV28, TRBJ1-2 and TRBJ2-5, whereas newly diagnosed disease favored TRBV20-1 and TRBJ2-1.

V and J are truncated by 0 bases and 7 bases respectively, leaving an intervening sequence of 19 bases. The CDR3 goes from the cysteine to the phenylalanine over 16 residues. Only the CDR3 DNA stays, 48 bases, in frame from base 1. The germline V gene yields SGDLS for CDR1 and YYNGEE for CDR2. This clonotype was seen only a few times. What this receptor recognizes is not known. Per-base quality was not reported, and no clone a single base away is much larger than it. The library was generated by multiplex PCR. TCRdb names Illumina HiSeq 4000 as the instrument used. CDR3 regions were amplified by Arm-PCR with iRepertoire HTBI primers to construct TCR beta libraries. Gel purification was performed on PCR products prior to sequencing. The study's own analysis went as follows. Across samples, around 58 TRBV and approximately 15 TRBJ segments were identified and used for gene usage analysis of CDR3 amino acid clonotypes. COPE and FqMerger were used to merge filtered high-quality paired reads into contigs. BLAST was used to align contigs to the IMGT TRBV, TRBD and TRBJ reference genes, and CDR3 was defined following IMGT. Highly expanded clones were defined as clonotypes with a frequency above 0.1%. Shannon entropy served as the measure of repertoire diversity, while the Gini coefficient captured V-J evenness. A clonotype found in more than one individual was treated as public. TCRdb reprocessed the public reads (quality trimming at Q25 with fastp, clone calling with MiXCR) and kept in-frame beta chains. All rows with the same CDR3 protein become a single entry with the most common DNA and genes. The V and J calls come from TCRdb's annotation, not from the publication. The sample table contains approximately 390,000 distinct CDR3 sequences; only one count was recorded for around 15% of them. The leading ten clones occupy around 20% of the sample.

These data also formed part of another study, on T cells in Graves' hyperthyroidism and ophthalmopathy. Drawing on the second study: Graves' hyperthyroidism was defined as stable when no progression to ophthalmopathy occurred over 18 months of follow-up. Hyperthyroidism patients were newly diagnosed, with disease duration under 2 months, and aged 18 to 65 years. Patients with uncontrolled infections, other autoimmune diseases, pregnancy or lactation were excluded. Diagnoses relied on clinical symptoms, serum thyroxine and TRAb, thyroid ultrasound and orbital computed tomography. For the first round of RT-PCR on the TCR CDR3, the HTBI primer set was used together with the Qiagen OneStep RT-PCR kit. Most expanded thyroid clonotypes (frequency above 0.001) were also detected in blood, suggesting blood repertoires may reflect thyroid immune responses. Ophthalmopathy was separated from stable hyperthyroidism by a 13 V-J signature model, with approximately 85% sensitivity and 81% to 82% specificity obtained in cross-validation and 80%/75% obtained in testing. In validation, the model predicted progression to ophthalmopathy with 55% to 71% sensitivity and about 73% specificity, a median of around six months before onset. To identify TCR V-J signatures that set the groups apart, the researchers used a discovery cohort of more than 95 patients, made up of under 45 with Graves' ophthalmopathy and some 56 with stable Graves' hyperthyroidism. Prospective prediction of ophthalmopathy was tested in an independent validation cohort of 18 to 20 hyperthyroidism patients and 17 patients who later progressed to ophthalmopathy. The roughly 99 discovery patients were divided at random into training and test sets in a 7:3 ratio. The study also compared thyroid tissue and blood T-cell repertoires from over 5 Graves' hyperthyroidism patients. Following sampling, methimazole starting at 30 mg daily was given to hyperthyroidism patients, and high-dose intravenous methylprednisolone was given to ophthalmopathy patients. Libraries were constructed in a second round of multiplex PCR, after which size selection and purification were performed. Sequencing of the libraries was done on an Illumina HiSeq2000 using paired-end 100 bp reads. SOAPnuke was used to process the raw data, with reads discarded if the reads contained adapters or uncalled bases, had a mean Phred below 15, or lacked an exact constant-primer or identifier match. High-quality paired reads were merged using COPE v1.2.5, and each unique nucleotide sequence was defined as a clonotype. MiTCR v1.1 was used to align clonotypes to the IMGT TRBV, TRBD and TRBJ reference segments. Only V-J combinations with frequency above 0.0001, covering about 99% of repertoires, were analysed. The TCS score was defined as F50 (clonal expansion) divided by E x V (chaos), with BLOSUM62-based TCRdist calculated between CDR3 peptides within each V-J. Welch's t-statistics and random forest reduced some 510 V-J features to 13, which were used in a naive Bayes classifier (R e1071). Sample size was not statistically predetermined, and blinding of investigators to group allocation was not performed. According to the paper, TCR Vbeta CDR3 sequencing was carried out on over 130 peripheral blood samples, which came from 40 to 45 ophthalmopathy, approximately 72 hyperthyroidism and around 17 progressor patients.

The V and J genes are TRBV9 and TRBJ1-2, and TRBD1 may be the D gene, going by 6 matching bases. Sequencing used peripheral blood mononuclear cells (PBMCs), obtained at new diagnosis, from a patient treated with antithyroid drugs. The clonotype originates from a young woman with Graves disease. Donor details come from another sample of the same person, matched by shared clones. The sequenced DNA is TGTGCCAGCAGCGTAGACGGTGAGGGGGGCGTCGGTGGCTACACCTTC. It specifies CASSVDGEGGVGGYTF.